This entry features one T cell receptor beta chain sequence. From RNA transcripts, TCR beta CDR3 regions were amplified. First-round RT-PCR with HTBI primers amplified the TCR CDR3 region. MiXCR, applied by TCRdb to the multiplex PCR reads, yields one record per CDR3 protein. The sample lists 270,000 or so distinct CDR3 sequences; 20% to 25% were seen once. Patients were excluded for uncontrolled infection, other autoimmune disease, pregnancy or lactation. For the diagnoses, clinical symptoms, serum thyroxine and TRAb, thyroid ultrasound and orbital computed tomography were used. This sample is drawn from a study of T cells in Graves' hyperthyroidism and ophthalmopathy. Germline-derived CDR1 and CDR2 are LNHDA and SQIVND (reference sequence). This CDR3 region has 15 residues. Trimming stripped 7 bases from V and 5 bases from J, with 20 bases between.

The gene calls are TRBV19 and TRBJ1-1, with D perhaps matching TRBD1 (5 bases). The sample taken for sequencing was blood. The receptor comes from a man between 40 and 49 years old with Graves' hyperthyroidism that later progressed to Graves' ophthalmopathy. CDR3 coding DNA: TGTGCCAGTACCACCCAATTCGGCGGGGGGACTGAAGCTTTCTTT. It yields the protein CASTTQFGGGTEAFF.